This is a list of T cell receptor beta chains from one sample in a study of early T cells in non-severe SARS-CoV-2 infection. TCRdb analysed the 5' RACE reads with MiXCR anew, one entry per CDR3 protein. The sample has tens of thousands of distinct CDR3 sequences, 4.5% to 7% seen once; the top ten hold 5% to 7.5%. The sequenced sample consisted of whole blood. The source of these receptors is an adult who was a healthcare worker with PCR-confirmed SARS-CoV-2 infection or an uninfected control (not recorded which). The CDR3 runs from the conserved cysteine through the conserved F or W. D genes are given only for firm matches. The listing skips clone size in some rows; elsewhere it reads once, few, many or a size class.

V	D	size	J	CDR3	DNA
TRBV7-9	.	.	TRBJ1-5	CATSQWGGQPQHF	TGTGCCACCTCTCAGTGGGGAGGTCAGCCCCAGCATTTT
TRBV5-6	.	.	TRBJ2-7	CASSPVGREYEQYF	TGTGCCAGCAGTCCCGTCGGAAGGGAGTACGAGCAGTACTTC
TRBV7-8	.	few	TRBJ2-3	CASSLDLASTDTQYF	TGTGCCAGCAGCTTAGATTTGGCGAGCACAGATACGCAGTATTTT
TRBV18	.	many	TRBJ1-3	CASSQGGGPSSGNTIYF	TGTGCCAGCTCACAAGGCGGAGGGCCAAGCTCTGGAAACACCATATATTTT
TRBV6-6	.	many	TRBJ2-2	CASSRDLNTGELFF	TGTGCCAGCAGTAGGGACTTAAACACCGGGGAGCTGTTTTTT
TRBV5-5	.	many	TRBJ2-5	CASSLYGEKTQYF	TGTGCCAGCAGCTTGTACGGAGAGAAGACCCAGTACTTC
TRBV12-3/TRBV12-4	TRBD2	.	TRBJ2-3	CASSYGRILDTQYF	TGTGCCAGCAGTTACGGGAGGATATTGGATACGCAGTATTTT
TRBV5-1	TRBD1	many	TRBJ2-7	CASSLEGQLSYEQYF	TGCGCCAGCAGCTTGGAGGGACAGCTCTCCTACGAGCAGTACTTC
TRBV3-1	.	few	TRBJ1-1	CASSITSNTEAFF	TGTGCCAGCAGCATCACAAGTAACACTGAAGCTTTCTTT
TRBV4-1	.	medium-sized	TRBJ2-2	CASSQTGYAGELFF	TGCGCCAGCAGCCAAACAGGGTATGCCGGGGAGCTGTTTTTT
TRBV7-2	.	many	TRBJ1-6	CASSSSLGGNSPLHF	TGTGCCAGCAGCTCATCCCTTGGGGGGAATTCACCCCTCCACTTT
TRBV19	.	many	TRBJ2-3	CASSISSVADTQYF	TGTGCCAGTAGTATTTCTAGCGTGGCAGATACGCAGTATTTT
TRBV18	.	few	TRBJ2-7	CASSPPGGLLYEQYF	TGTGCCAGCTCACCACCGGGGGGCCTACTCTACGAGCAGTACTTC
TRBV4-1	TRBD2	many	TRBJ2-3	CASSQGASGWTDTQYF	TGCGCCAGCAGCCAAGGTGCTAGCGGATGGACAGATACGCAGTATTTT
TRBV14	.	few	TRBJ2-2	CASSQDFNTGELFF	TGTGCCAGCAGCCAAGATTTCAACACCGGGGAGCTGTTTTTT
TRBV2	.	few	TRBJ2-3	CASSESAREADTQYF	TGTGCCAGCAGTGAATCGGCTAGAGAGGCAGATACGCAGTATTTT
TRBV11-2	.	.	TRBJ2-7	CASSQWDSPLTAGPNYEQYF	TGTGCCAGCAGCCAGTGGGACAGCCCTCTAACAGCGGGACCTAATTACGAGCAGTACTTC
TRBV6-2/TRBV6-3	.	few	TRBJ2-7	CASSYREPSYEQYF	TGTGCCAGCAGTTACCGGGAGCCCAGCTACGAGCAGTACTTC
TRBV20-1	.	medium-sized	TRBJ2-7	CSAEPDQNPYEQYF	TGCAGTGCCGAACCGGACCAGAACCCTTACGAGCAGTACTTC
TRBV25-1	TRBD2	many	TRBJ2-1	CASSTVGGGPHNEQFF	TGTGCCAGCAGCACGGTCGGGGGAGGGCCTCACAATGAGCAGTTCTTC
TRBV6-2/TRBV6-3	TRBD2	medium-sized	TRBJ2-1	CASSMLAGGNEQFF	TGTGCCAGCAGTATGCTAGCGGGAGGCAATGAGCAGTTCTTC
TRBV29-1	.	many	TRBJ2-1	CSGGNGRSYNEQFF	TGCAGCGGAGGGAACGGGAGATCCTACAATGAGCAGTTCTTC
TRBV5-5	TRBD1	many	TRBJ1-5	CASSWGQGAAQPQHF	TGTGCCAGCAGCTGGGGACAGGGGGCGGCTCAGCCCCAGCATTTT
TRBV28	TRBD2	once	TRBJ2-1	CASSARWLADYNEQFF	TGTGCCAGCAGCGCCAGGTGGCTAGCGGATTACAATGAGCAGTTCTTC
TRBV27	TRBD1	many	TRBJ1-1	CASSPLDRGEAFF	TGTGCCAGCAGTCCCCTTGACAGGGGTGAAGCTTTCTTT
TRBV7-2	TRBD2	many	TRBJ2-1	CASSSPSGGSRNEQFF	TGTGCCAGCAGCTCCCCCTCAGGCGGGAGTCGTAATGAGCAGTTCTTC
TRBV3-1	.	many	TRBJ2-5	CASSQAGVYGEETQYF	TGTGCCAGCAGCCAAGCGGGAGTCTATGGGGAAGAGACCCAGTACTTC
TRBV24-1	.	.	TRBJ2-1	CATSTGPSSYNEQFF	TGTGCCACCAGTACGGGACCGAGCTCCTACAATGAGCAGTTCTTC
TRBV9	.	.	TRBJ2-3	CASSSAGTDTQYF	TGTGCCAGCAGCTCAGCGGGCACAGATACGCAGTATTTT
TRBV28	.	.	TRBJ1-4	CASTLGGSNEKLFF	TGTGCCAGCACCTTAGGTGGATCTAATGAAAAACTGTTTTTT
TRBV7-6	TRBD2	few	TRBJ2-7	CASSLAASGRSGKEQYF	TGTGCCAGCAGCTTAGCTGCTAGCGGGCGGTCGGGGAAGGAGCAGTACTTC
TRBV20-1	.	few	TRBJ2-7	CSARGLGEQYF	TGCAGTGCTAGAGGGTTGGGCGAGCAGTACTTC
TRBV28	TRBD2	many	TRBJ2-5	CASSLVFSGRAGETQYF	TGTGCCAGCAGTCTAGTTTTCAGCGGGAGGGCTGGAGAGACCCAGTACTTC
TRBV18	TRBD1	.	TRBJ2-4	CASSARQGDLDIQYF	TGTGCCAGCTCAGCCCGACAGGGGGACCTGGACATTCAGTACTTC
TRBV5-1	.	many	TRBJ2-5	CASSLVAGTQETQYF	TGCGCCAGCAGCTTGGTTGCAGGGACTCAAGAGACCCAGTACTTC
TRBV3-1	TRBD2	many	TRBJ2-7	CASSLRRGLAGLEQYF	TGTGCCAGCAGCCTCCGGAGGGGGCTAGCGGGACTTGAGCAGTACTTC
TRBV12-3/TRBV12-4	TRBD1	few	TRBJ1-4	CASSFGDRVGKLFF	TGTGCCAGCAGTTTCGGGGACAGGGTCGGAAAACTGTTTTTT
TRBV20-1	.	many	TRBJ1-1	CSASPSGRGNTEAFF	TGCAGTGCTAGCCCCTCAGGTAGAGGGAACACTGAAGCTTTCTTT
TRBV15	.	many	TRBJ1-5	CATSRASGAGQPQHF	TGTGCCACCAGCAGAGCCTCAGGGGCCGGTCAGCCCCAGCATTTT
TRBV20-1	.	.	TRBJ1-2	CSANQGNGYTF	TGCAGTGCTAACCAGGGAAATGGCTACACCTTC
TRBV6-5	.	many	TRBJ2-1	CASSYSRGNEQFF	TGTGCCAGCAGTTACTCGAGAGGGAATGAGCAGTTCTTC
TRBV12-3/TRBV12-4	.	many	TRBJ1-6	CASSLGVGTGNSPLHF	TGTGCCAGCAGTTTAGGGGTAGGGACGGGGAATTCACCCCTCCACTTT
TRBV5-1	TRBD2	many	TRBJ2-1	CASSKRDLSSYNEQFF	TGCGCCAGCAGCAAGCGGGACCTGAGCTCCTACAATGAGCAGTTCTTC
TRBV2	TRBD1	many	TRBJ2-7	CASSPDRFNSYEQYF	TGTGCCAGCAGCCCGGACAGGTTTAACTCCTACGAGCAGTACTTC
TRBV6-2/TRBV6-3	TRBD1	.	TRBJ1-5	CASDRGLSNQPQHF	TGTGCCAGCGACAGGGGGCTCAGCAATCAGCCCCAGCATTTT
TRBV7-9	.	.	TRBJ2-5	CASSRRGETQYF	TGTGCCAGCAGCCGACGGGGAGAGACCCAGTACTTC
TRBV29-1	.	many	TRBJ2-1	CSVSWNNEQFF	TGCAGCGTTTCTTGGAACAATGAGCAGTTCTTC
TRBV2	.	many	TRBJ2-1	CASSVRGGALNEQFF	TGTGCCAGCAGTGTAAGGGGCGGAGCCCTAAATGAGCAGTTCTTC
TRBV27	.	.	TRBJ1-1	CASSLGGVGTEAFF	TGTGCCAGCAGTTTAGGGGGGGTGGGCACTGAAGCTTTCTTT
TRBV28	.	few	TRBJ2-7	CASATYEQYF	TGTGCCAGCGCGACCTACGAGCAGTACTTC
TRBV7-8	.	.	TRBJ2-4	CASSSGTSVLYF	TGTGCCAGCAGCTCCGGGACATCCGTACTGTACTTC
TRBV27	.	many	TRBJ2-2	CASSFGPNTGELFF	TGTGCCAGCAGTTTCGGACCAAACACCGGGGAGCTGTTTTTT